The source of this TCR beta chain is a study of cytomegalovirus exposure and HLA in healthy donors. Study-wide results and caveats: Overall, around 150 TCR beta chains were annotated as cytomegalovirus-associated. Prior analysis indicated that the majority of TCR beta V segments exhibited productivity approximately 87% or approximately 30% of the time.

This PCR relied on a set of 60 Vbeta primers and 13 Jbeta primers. Only in-frame clones appear in the TCRdb table, and some are missing; sequencing was by immunoSEQ multiplex PCR. There are about 160,000 clones in the sample; about two thirds occur only once, and approximately 3% lies in the top ten. On this clone: Its target is unknown.

The sequence came from a woman younger than 45 in good health and CMV-seronegative. Sequenced material: PBMCs.

CDR3 sequence: CASKLEGLNTGELFF. The CDR3 nucleotides are TGTGCCAGCAAATTGGAGGGCCTTAACACCGGGGAGCTGTTTTTT. The chain joins TRBV2 to TRBJ2-2; the D gene is possibly TRBD2 (6 bases). V was clipped by 7 bases and J by 2 bases, with 14 bases between them. Germline CDR1 SNHLY, CDR2 FYNNEI. This CDR3 is built from 15 residues.